The present TCR beta chain was sequenced within a study of blood T cell repertoires in COVID-19. Study at large: Some COVID-19 samples were acute and others convalescent; all came from the United States, Italy and Spain. The cDNA or gDNA used as material had been derived from T cells, B-cell-depleted T cells, or PBMCs.

Only in-frame clones appear in the TCRdb table, and some are missing; sequencing was by immunoSEQ multiplex PCR. Of about 170,000 clones listed, roughly 86% are singletons. The ends were cut back, 3 bases at V and 4 bases at J, with 7 bases in the middle. This CDR3 has 11 residues. The germline CDR1 and CDR2 sequences are DFQATT and SNEGSKA (reference sequence). The V and J genes are TRBV20-1 and TRBJ2-7, with D possibly being TRBD1 (6 bases). The sequenced sample consisted of peripheral blood. This TCR was sampled from a middle-aged man who had recovered from COVID-19. The CDR3 bases are TGCAGTGCTAGCCAGGGGTACGAGCAGTACTTC. Translated: CSASQGYEQYF.